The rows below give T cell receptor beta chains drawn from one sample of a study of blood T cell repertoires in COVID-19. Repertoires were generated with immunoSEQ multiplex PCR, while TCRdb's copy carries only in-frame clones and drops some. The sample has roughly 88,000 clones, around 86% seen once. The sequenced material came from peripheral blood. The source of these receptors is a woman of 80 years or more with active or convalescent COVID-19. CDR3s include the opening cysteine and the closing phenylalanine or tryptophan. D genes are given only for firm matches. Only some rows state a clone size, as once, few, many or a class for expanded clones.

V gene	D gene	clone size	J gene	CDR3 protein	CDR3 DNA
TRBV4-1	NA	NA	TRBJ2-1	CASSQDPGQAEIWSEQFF	TGCGCCAGCAGCCAAGATCCGGGCCAAGCGGAGATCTGGAGTGAGCAGTTCTTC
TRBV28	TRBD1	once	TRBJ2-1	CASSVGTGGSYNEQFF	TGTGCCAGCAGTGTGGGGACAGGGGGCAGCTACAATGAGCAGTTCTTC
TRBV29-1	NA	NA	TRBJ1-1	CSVVMVEGAPEAFF	TGCAGCGTTGTTATGGTAGAGGGTGCTCCTGAAGCTTTCTTT
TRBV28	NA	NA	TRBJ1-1	CATHHQGFGTEAFF	TGTGCCACTCACCACCAGGGCTTTGGGACTGAAGCTTTCTTT
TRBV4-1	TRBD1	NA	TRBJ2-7	CASSQTGTGASYEQYF	TGCGCCAGCAGCCAAACCGGGACAGGGGCCTCCTACGAGCAGTACTTC
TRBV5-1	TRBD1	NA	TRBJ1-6	CASSWRQGAGNSPLHF	TGCGCCAGCAGCTGGAGACAGGGGGCCGGGAATTCACCCCTCCACTTT
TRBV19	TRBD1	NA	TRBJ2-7	CASSSGQGGPEQYF	TGTGCCAGTAGTTCGGGACAGGGAGGTCCCGAGCAGTACTTC
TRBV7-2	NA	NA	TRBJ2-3	CASSLGQAQGTDTQYF	TGTGCCAGCAGCTTAGGGCAGGCACAGGGCACAGATACGCAGTATTTT
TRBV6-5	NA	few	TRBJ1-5	CASSLRDNQPQHF	TGTGCCAGCTCTTTGCGGGACAATCAGCCCCAGCATTTT
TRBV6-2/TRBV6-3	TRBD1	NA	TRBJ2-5	CASSAGQGKGETQYF	TGTGCCAGCAGTGCAGGACAGGGGAAGGGGGAGACCCAGTACTTC
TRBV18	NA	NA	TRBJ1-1	CASSRVNTEAFF	TGTGCCAGCTCCCGAGTGAACACTGAAGCTTTCTTT